This record covers a single T cell receptor (beta chain). Its antigen remains unidentified. The data derive from a study of CXCR3-negative and CXCR3-positive naive CD8 T cells. Study results and caveats: Greater hydrophobicity was found in TRB CDR3s of CXCR3-positive naive cells than of CXCR3-negative naive cells. Relative to memory CD8+ cells, whose diversity was much lower, both naive subsets had comparably high diversity.

CD45RO-CCR7+CD27+CD95- cells counted as naive CD8+ T cells. The germline V gene encodes CDR1 SGHVS and CDR2 FNYEAQ. The CDR3 has 15 amino acids. The study made its TRB cDNA libraries by 5' RACE, adding UMI labels. Using the 5' RACE reads, TCRdb records one entry per CDR3 protein without DNA. This sample's clone table lists about 41,000 distinct CDR3 sequences. The material sequenced was naive CXCR3- CD8+ T cells from blood. Indicated subset: CD45RO-CCR7+CD27+CD95- naive CD8+ T cells lacking CXCR3 (TNR3-). The rearrangement joins TRBV7-6 to TRBJ1-1; absent DNA, TCRdb's TRBD1 call cannot be checked. The sequence derives from a human donor in good health. Some clones in this sample may be carry-over from other donors' samples. The chain's CDR3 is CASSAIIRGSAEAFF.